This TCR beta chain was documented in a study of T cells in women clearing cervical HPV infection. Study as a whole: Cases: HPV16-related CIN3 or worse on histology, a couple of invasive cancers. For cases, blood was sampled a median about 160 days after lesion detection, interquartile range about 90 to 200 days. Controls were women whose single incident HPV16 infection cleared within 12 months without precancer or cancer.

Germline assignment: CDR1 SGHRS and CDR2 YFSETQ. There are 13 residues in the CDR3. V was clipped by 2 bases and J by 3 bases, with 6 bases between them. About this clone itself: Antigen unknown. The read falls 3 residues short of the CDR3 end, and the missing part is taken from the germline J gene.

Study outcomes and limitations: It is unknown whether associations predate infection; no effector/memory or HPV-specific sorting.

The data were produced by immunoSEQ multiplex PCR, yet TCRdb's version contains in-frame clones alone and is incomplete. The listing contains under 35,000 clones. The chain joins TRBV5-1 to TRBJ1-5; the D is unclear. Material: blood buffy coat. The clonotype originates from a woman aged 18-69 years with a cervical HPV16 infection that either progressed to CIN3+ or cleared (not recorded which). The sequenced part of the CDR3 DNA is TGCGCCAGCAGCTTAAACACCAATCAGCCC. Protein sequence: CASSLNTNQP. In full, the CDR3 is CASSLNTNQPQHF.